This T cell receptor (beta chain) was retrieved from a study of regulatory T cells in long-lasting Graves disease. Both iRepertoire HTBI primers and Arm-PCR of CDR3 regions were used to build the TCR beta libraries. In TCRdb, the multiplex PCR reads were re-called with MiXCR into one record per CDR3 protein. The data show 550,000 to 700,000 distinct CDR3 sequences, roughly a sixth seen once. The table lists this clonotype with a few counts. The germline gives CDR1 SGHTA, CDR2 FQGNSA. V was clipped by 1 base and J by 4 bases, with 16 bases between them. The CDR3 runs 17 residues. Time point: newly diagnosed GD, antithyroid drugs for less than 3 months. PBMC RNA served as the TCR library source. The same data also went into a second study, on T cells in Graves' hyperthyroidism and ophthalmopathy. Per that study: Carried out on the TCR CDR3, a first-round RT-PCR used the HTBI primer set.

V and J are TRBV7-2 and TRBJ2-2; tentatively, D is TRBD1 (6 bases). This specimen consisted of peripheral blood mononuclear cells (PBMCs), obtained at new diagnosis, from a patient treated with antithyroid drugs. The TCR originated in a man aged 18-30 years with Graves disease. The CDR3 DNA reads as TGTGCCAGCAGCTTAGTCAGGGGCCCGGGGAGCACCGGGGAGCTGTTTTTT. Protein sequence: CASSLVRGPGSTGELFF.